Here is one TCR beta chain with its context. Its matching antigen is unknown. This record belongs to a study of OX40 agonist ivuxolimab in advanced cancers. At the level of the study: Males comprised 70% to 85% of the group, whose mean age was roughly 64 years (range roughly 23 to 80). Study-wide results and caveats: CD8+ T cells showed, on average, more clonal expansion than CD4+ cells. At 0.1 to 3.0 mg/kg, clonal expansion of CD4+ and CD8+ blood T cells had occurred by week 6.

Trimming took 5 bases from V and 3 from J, leaving 8 bases between them. In germline, CDR1 is LNHDA, CDR2 SQIVND (reference sequence). The CDR3 runs to 13 residues. Data came from immunoSEQ multiplex PCR; TCRdb stores just in-frame clones and leaves some out. The sample includes some 34,000 clones, about 81% seen only once; the top ten take about 22%. The J gene is TRBJ1-5, the V gene TRBV19; TRBD1 is a possible D gene (6 bases). This TCR derives from an adult with an advanced solid tumor such as melanoma, head and neck, liver or kidney cancer. This specimen was CD4+ or CD8+ T cells sorted from blood, taken in a trial of the OX40 agonist ivuxolimab. This CDR3 reads CASSWTVNQPQHF. CDR3 coding DNA: TGTGCCAGTAGTTGGACAGTCAATCAGCCCCAGCATTTT.